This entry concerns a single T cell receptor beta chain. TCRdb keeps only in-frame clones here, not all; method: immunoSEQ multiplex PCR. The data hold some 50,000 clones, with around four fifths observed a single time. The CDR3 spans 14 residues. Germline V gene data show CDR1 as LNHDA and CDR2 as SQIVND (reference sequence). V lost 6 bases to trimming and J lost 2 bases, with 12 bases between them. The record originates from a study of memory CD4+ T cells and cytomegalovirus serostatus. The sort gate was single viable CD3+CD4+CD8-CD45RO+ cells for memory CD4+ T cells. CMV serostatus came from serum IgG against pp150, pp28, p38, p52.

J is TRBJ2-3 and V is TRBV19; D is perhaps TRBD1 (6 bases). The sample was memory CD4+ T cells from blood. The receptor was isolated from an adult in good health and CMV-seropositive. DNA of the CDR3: TGTGCCAGTAGCGGGACACCCTTCACAGATACGCAGTATTTT. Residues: CASSGTPFTDTQYF. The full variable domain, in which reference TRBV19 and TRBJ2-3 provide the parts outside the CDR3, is DGGITQSPKYLFRKEGQNVTLSCEQNLNHDAMYWYRQDPGQGLRLIYYSQIVNDFQKGDIAEGYSVSREKKESFPLTVTSAQKNPTAFYLCASSGTPFTDTQYFGPGTRLTVL.